Each of the 11 T cell receptor beta chains below was sequenced from the same sample in a study of shared clonotypes between healthy human individuals. The table came from immunoSEQ multiplex PCR; TCRdb's copy has only in-frame clones and leaves some out. This table has about 1,500,000 clones, around 97% appearing once. Sequenced input: naive CD4+ T cells sorted from blood. Subset reported: CD45RA+ positively selected. Receptors were obtained from a man in his thirties or forties in good health.

The gene calls are TRBV5-4 and TRBJ2-7; 9 bases map to TRBD1. The V gene's germline CDR1 is SGHNT and CDR2 YYREEE (reference sequence). This CDR3 region has 16 residues. V dropped 1 base and J dropped 1; count of bases not matched to a gene: 6. CDR3 amino acids: CASSLRSDRGSYEQYF. The CDR3 DNA is TGTGCCAGCAGCTTGCGGTCCGACAGGGGGTCCTACGAGCAGTACTTC.

The gene calls are TRBV5-1 and TRBJ2-2, with D possibly TRBD2 on 6 matching bases. The CDR3 has 18 residues. V dropped 0 bases and J dropped 4 bases, with 19 bases sitting between them. The germline V gene has CDR1 SGHRS and CDR2 YFSETQ. CDR3 region: CASSLAGGGILTTGELFF. The DNA of the CDR3 is TGCGCCAGCAGCTTGGCCGGGGGTGGTATCTTGACCACCGGGGAGCTGTTTTTT.

The rearrangement joins TRBV6-5 to TRBJ2-7; D uncertain. The CDR3 runs 14 residues. Germline loops: CDR1 MNHEY, CDR2 SVGAGI. The V and J ends lost 3 bases and 2 bases respectively, with 11 bases between them. The DNA of the CDR3 is TGTGCCAGCAGTTATCACCATGAAGCCTACGAGCAGTACTTC. Translating it yields CASSYHHEAYEQYF.

The CDR3 sequence: CASSAYGLGNRYGYTF. The DNA for the CDR3 is TGTGCCAGCAGTGCTTACGGCCTGGGAAATCGCTATGGCTACACCTTC. This chain connects TRBV28 to TRBJ1-2; D is unclear. The CDR3 spans 16 residues. V lost 5 bases and J lost 4, with 20 bases in between. Germline CDR1 and CDR2: MDHEN and SYDVKM.

V is TRBV5-4 and J is TRBJ2-4, with a weak D call TRBD2 (5 bases). Germline CDR1 and CDR2: SGHNT and YYREEE (reference sequence). With 4 bases removed from V and 0 bases from J, the gap between germline ends came to 14 bases. The CDR3 loop spans 16 amino acids. CDR3 in amino acids: CASSPVERRAKNIQYF. The CDR3 bases are TGTGCCAGCAGCCCCGTGGAGCGGAGAGCCAAAAACATTCAGTACTTC.

The genes are TRBV10-2 and TRBJ1-1; 7 nucleotides line up with TRBD1. V lost 6 bases and J lost 1; bases outside the gene matches: 5. This CDR3 contains 14 residues. The V gene's germline CDR1 is WSHSY and CDR2 SAAADI. CDR3 nucleotide sequence: TGCGCCAGCAGCCTCGACAGGGCGAACACTGAAGCTTTCTTT. Its translation is CASSLDRANTEAFF.

The chain joins TRBV15 to TRBJ2-1; no clear D gene. V was shortened by 2 bases and J by 4 bases, with 3 bases between the two germline ends. The germline CDR1 and CDR2 sequences are LNHNV and YYDKDF (reference sequence). The CDR3 extends over 12 amino acids. CDR3 sequence (DNA): TGTGCCACCAGCAGACTTTACAATGAGCAGTTCTTC. It specifies CATSRLYNEQFF.

This sequence joins TRBV30 and TRBJ2-2, with 13 bases that match TRBD2. The CDR3 runs to 16 residues. Trimming took 6 bases from V and 2 from J; bases not matched to a gene: 6. Germline CDR1 and CDR2: GTSNPN and SVGIG (reference sequence). This CDR3 is CACRRGLAGNTGELFF. Written as DNA, the CDR3 is TGTGCCTGCCGGCGGGGACTAGCGGGAAACACCGGGGAGCTGTTTTTT.

The rearrangement joins TRBV9 to TRBJ2-3, with TRBD2 identical over 8 bases. The junction had 12 bases not matched to a gene; V was cut back by 4 bases and J by 5 bases. CDR3 size: 16 residues. Germline V gene data show CDR1 as SGDLS and CDR2 as YYNGEE. The CDR3, as DNA: TGTGCCAGCAGCTCTAGCCCAGCGGGAGTGGGAGATACGCAGTATTTT. Translation: CASSSSPAGVGDTQYF.

This chain connects TRBV1 to TRBJ2-3. TRBV1 is given as a pseudogene. The CDR3 covers 11 residues. CDR3 amino acids: CTSRGSDTQYF. DNA for the CDR3: TGCACCAGCAGGGGGTCCGATACGCAGTATTTT.

This chain joins TRBV29-1 and TRBJ2-2; D ambiguous. V was trimmed by 2 bases and J by 0 bases, leaving 7 bases between them. CDR3 length: 14 residues. Germline CDR1 and CDR2: SQVTM and ANQGSEA. The CDR3 DNA reads TGCAGCGTTGAATACGTAGCGAACACCGGGGAGCTGTTTTTT. Residues: CSVEYVANTGELFF.